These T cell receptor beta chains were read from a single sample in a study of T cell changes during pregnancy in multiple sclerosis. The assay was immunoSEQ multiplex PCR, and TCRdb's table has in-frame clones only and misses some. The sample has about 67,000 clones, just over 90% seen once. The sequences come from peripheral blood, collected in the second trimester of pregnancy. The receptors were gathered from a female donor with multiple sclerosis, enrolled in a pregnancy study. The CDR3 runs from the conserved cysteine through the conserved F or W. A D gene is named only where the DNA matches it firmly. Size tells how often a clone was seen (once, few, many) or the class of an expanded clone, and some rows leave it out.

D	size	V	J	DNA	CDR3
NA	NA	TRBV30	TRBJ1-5	TGTGCCTGGTCTGGGGGGAATGATCAGCCCCAGCATTTT	CAWSGGNDQPQHF
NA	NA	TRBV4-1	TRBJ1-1	TGCGCCAGCAGCCAAGAGGACCGACAGGTGAACACTGAAGCTTTCTTT	CASSQEDRQVNTEAFF
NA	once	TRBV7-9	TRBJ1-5	TGTGCCAGCAGCCTCCCAGGGGAGGGACGTCAGCATTTT	CASSLPGEGRQHF
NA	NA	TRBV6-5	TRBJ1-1	TGTGCCAGCACCAGGCGGGAATGGGACACTGAAGCTTTCTTT	CASTRREWDTEAFF
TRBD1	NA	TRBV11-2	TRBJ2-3	TGTGCCAGCAGCTTCGGACAGGGGGCATCCGGAGATACGCAGTATTTT	CASSFGQGASGDTQYF
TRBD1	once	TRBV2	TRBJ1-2	TGTGCCAGCAGTGAAGCTCCCGACAGGGGAGCTAACTATGGCTACACCTTC	CASSEAPDRGANYGYTF
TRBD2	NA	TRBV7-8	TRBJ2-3	TGTGCCAGCAGCACACCCACTCTAGGCGGGGGGGCGGGGTCTTACACAGATACGCAGTATTTT	CASSTPTLGGGAGSYTDTQYF
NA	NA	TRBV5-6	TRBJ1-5	TGTGCCAGCAGCCAGCAGGGTGGGTATCAGCCCCAGCATTTT	CASSQQGGYQPQHF
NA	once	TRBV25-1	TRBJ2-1	TGTGCCAGCAGTGACCCGGGGGGACAGGCTACACTAAATGAGCAGTTCTTC	CASSDPGGQATLNEQFF
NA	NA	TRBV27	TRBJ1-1	TGTGCCAGCAGTTTATTCCAGAACACTGAAGCTTTCTTT	CASSLFQNTEAFF
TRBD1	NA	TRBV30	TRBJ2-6	TGTGCCTGGGGGACAGGTGGGGCCAACGTCCTGACTTTC	CAWGTGGANVLTF
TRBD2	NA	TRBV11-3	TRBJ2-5	TGTGCCAGCAGCTTAGGCGCGACTAGCGTCGGGGAGACCCAGTACTTC	CASSLGATSVGETQYF
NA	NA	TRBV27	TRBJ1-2	TGTGCCAGCAGTCCGGTCTCCGGGGGACGGGGCTACACCTTC	CASSPVSGGRGYTF
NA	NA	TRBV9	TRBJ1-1	TGTGCCAGCAGCGTGGGCAGGGGAGACGCAGGCACTGAAGCTTTCTTT	CASSVGRGDAGTEAFF
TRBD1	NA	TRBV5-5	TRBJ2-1	TGTGCCAGCAGCTTGAAGCCCCGGGACAGGGGGCTCTATGAGCAGTTCTTC	CASSLKPRDRGLYEQFF
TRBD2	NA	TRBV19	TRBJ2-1	TGTGCCAGTAGTATGGGACTAGCGGGGGGCAATGAGCAGTTCTTC	CASSMGLAGGNEQFF
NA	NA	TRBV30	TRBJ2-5	TGTGCCTGGGAGCCGGGACTGCAGCAAGAGACCCAGTACTTC	CAWEPGLQQETQYF
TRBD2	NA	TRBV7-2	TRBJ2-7	TGTGCCAGCAGCCCATCCTGGACTAGCGGATCGACAGACTTC	CASSPSWTSGSTDF
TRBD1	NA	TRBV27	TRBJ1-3	TGTGCCAGCAGTTTTACTACCGGGACAGCTGGAAACACCATATATTTT	CASSFTTGTAGNTIYF
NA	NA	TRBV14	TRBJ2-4	TGTGCCAGCAGCCGAACAGGGCTAGCCAAAAACATTCAGTACTTC	CASSRTGLAKNIQYF
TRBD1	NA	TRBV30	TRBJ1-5	TGTGCCTGGTGTTCCACCGGGACAGGTGGATTGCCCCAGCATTTT	CAWCSTGTGGLPQHF
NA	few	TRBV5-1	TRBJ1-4	TGCGCCAGCAGCTCCCAGACAGCATCTAATGAAAAACTGTTTTTT	CASSSQTASNEKLFF
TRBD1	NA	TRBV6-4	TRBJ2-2	TGTGCCAGCAGCCGTGACAGGGCGAACACCGGGGAGCTGTTTTTT	CASSRDRANTGELFF
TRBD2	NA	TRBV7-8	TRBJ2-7	TGTGCCAGCAGCTTACCTAGCGGGATCAATTACGAGCAGTACTTC	CASSLPSGINYEQYF
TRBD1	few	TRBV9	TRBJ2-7	TGTGCCAGCAGCGTATCCGACAGGGGCTACCTCTACGAGCAGTACTTC	CASSVSDRGYLYEQYF
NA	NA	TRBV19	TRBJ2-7	TGTGCCAGTAGTATAGGTACAGGGAGCTACGAGCAGTACTTC	CASSIGTGSYEQYF
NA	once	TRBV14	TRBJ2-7	TGTGCCAGCAGGCCCGACTATCGGTACGAGCAGTACTTC	CASRPDYRYEQYF
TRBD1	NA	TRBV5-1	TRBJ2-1	TGCGCCAGCAGCCTCGGGGGACAGGGGGTGTCCTACAATGAGCAGTTCTTC	CASSLGGQGVSYNEQFF
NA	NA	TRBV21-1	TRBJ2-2	TGTGCCAGCAGCAAAGTTGAGAGGGATCCACACGTTACCGGGGAGCTGTTTTTT	CASSKVERDPHVTGELFF
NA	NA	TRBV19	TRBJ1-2	TGTGCCAGTTCGCAGACAGGAGGCTATGGCTACACCTTC	CASSQTGGYGYTF
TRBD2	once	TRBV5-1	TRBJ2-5	TGCGCCAGCAGCCGGGCGGCGGGAGCGGAGACCCAGTACTTC	CASSRAAGAETQYF
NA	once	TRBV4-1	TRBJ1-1	TGCGCCAGCAGCCAAGACAGGAACACTGAAGCTTTCTTT	CASSQDRNTEAFF
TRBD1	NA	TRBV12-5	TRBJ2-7	TGTGCTAGTGGTTTCGGGACAGGGATCGAGCAGTACTTC	CASGFGTGIEQYF
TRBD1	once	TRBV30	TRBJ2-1	TGTGCCTGGAGTTCGGGACAGGGGACGCATGAGCAGTTCTTC	CAWSSGQGTHEQFF
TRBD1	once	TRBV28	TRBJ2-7	TGTGCCAGCAGCCCCCGGACAGGCGCCCGGTGGGACCACTACGAGCAGTACTTC	CASSPRTGARWDHYEQYF
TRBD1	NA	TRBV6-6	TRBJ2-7	TGTGCCAGCAGGTCTCCGGACAGGCTCTGGAGCGAGCAGTACTTC	CASRSPDRLWSEQYF
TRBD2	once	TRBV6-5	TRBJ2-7	TGTGCCAGCAGTAAATCGGGGGGAGACGAGCAGTACTTC	CASSKSGGDEQYF
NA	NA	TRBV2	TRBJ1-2	TGTGCCAGCACCCCAGAGGGTAACTATGGCTACACCTTC	CASTPEGNYGYTF
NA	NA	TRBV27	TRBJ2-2	TGTGCCAGCACTGGACAGAAGAACACCGGGGAGCTGTTTTTT	CASTGQKNTGELFF
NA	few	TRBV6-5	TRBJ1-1	TGTGCCAGCAGTTTCGGTAACACTGAAGCTTTCTTT	CASSFGNTEAFF
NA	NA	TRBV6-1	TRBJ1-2	TGTGCCAGCAGTTTACAGATCTATGGCTACACCTTC	CASSLQIYGYTF
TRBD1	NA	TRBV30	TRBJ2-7	TGTGCCTGGGGGGACAGGGTCGAGCAGTACTTC	CAWGDRVEQYF
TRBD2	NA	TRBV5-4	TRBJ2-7	TGTGCCAGCTCCGTACCCGGGACTAAAAACTACGAGCAGTACTTC	CASSVPGTKNYEQYF
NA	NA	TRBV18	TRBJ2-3	TGTGCCAGCTCACCGCTAGGTGGCGCAGATACGCAGTATTTT	CASSPLGGADTQYF
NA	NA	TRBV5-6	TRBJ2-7	TGTGCCAGCAGCGGCCCAGTAGCGAGTTACCACGAGCAGTACTTC	CASSGPVASYHEQYF
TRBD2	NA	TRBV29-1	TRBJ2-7	TGCAGCGTTGAAGATCCCACTAGCGGCCTGATCTACGAGCAGTACTTC	CSVEDPTSGLIYEQYF
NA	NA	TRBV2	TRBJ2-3	TGTGCCAGCAGTGTCCCAACAGATACGCAGTATTTT	CASSVPTDTQYF
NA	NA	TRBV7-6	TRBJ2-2	TGTGCCAGCAGCTCCCGAGGGTGGAGTCCCTACGCCGGGGAGCTGTTTTTT	CASSSRGWSPYAGELFF
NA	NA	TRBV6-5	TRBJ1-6	TGTGCCAGCAGTTACGCAAACGGGGGGGATTCACCCCTCCACTTT	CASSYANGGDSPLHF
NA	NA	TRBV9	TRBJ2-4	TGTGCCAGCAGCGTAGATGGGGCCACCTCCAAAAACATTCAGTACTTC	CASSVDGATSKNIQYF
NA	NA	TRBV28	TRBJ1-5	TGTGCCAGCAGGTCCGATCAGCCCCAGCATTTT	CASRSDQPQHF
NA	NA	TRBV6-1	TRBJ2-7	TGTGCCAGCAGTGAGTATTCGTCGAGCGAGCAGTACTTC	CASSEYSSSEQYF
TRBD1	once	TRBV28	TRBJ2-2	TGTGCCAGCAGTCCCCCAAGACAGGGGGGGCGAGGGGAGCTGTTTTTT	CASSPPRQGGRGELFF
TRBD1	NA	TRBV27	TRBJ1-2	TGTGCCAGCAGCAGTATAGTAGGGACAGATCCTCTTAACTATGGCTACACCTTC	CASSSIVGTDPLNYGYTF
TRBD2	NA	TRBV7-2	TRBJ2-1	TGTGCCAGCAGCTCGACCGGGACTAGTCAGTTCTTC	CASSSTGTSQFF
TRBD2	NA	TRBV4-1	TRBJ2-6	TGCGCCAGCAGCCAAGGGACTAGCACTGGGGCCAACGTCCTGACTTTC	CASSQGTSTGANVLTF
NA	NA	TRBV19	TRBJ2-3	TGTGCCAGTAGTATCGAGGGCCGGGCAGATACGCAGTATTTT	CASSIEGRADTQYF
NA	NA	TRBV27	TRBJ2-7	TGTGCCAGCAGTCCTGCTACAGGGTACGAGCAGTACTTC	CASSPATGYEQYF
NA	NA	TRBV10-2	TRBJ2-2	TGCGCCAGCACCGATAGCCGTAGGGAGCTGTTTTTT	CASTDSRRELFF